One sample yielded the 12 T cell receptor beta chains listed below, sequenced in a study of T cell responses to AZD1222 COVID-19 vaccine. Sequencing was performed with immunoSEQ multiplex PCR; in TCRdb, only in-frame clones are kept and a portion is missing. The data show approximately 56,000 clones, over 75% seen once. The source material was peripheral blood, sampled on day 0 of AZD1222 vaccination. Every receptor here comes from an adult in good health.

The CDR3 loop is CASSRDTMTNTGELFF. The CDR3, as DNA: TGTGCCAGCAGCCGGGACACCATGACGAACACCGGGGAGCTGTTTTTT. The J gene is TRBJ2-2, the V gene TRBV7-8; the D gene is possibly TRBD1 (6 bases). CDR3 length: 16 amino acids. Between the trimmed V and J ends, which lost 5 bases and 0 bases, there was a span of 13 bases. In germline, CDR1 is SGHVS, CDR2 FQNEAQ.

The chain employs TRBV6-5 and TRBJ1-3; D uncertain. V lost 2 bases and J 4 bases, leaving 9 bases between the germline ends. This CDR3 has 14 amino acids. CDR1 MNHEY and CDR2 SVGAGI come from the germline V gene. CDR3 amino acids: CASSYGVRGNTIYF. The CDR3 DNA reads as TGTGCCAGCAGTTACGGGGTACGGGGAAACACCATATATTTT.

The chain uses TRBV29-1 and TRBJ1-2, with a tentative D call TRBD1 (6 bases). The CDR3 has 12 amino acids. V gave up 6 bases and J gave up 4 bases, with 12 bases separating them. Germline V CDR1 and CDR2: SQVTM, ANQGSEA. CDR3 bases: TGCAGCGTAGGAGGGGGGACCTATGGCTACACCTTC. It codes for CSVGGGTYGYTF.

The chain has TRBV4-2 and TRBJ1-2; unclear D gene. CDR1 and CDR2 (germline): LGHNA, YNFKEQ. The germline V and J ends were trimmed by 0 bases and 4 bases, with 12 bases remaining between them. The CDR3 runs to 15 residues. The chain's CDR3 is CASSQDSHVGYGYTF. The DNA of the CDR3 is TGTGCCAGCAGCCAAGATTCTCATGTGGGCTATGGCTACACCTTC.

The gene calls are TRBV27 and TRBJ2-3; no reliable D call. Germline assignment: CDR1 MNHEY and CDR2 SMNVEV (reference sequence). This CDR3 contains 13 residues. V was shortened by 5 bases and J by 3 bases, with 9 bases between the two germline ends. CDR3: CASSPPNTDTQYF. CDR3 DNA sequence: TGTGCCAGCAGTCCACCTAATACAGATACGCAGTATTTT.

This clone was observed a handful of times. The chain combines TRBV3-1 (or the pseudogene TRBV3-2) with TRBJ2-5; TRBD2 aligns across 8 bases. The CDR3 length is 17 residues. The V and J ends lost 3 bases and 4 bases, in that order; junction bases with no gene match: 13. Germline CDR1 LGHDT, CDR2 YNNKEL (reference sequence). Here the CDR3 DNA reads TGTGCCAGCAGCCATCTGCCGACCCTGGGACTAGGAGAGACCCAGTACTTC. Its protein is CASSHLPTLGLGETQYF.

The gene calls are TRBV24-1 and TRBJ2-1, with TRBD2 identical over 10 bases. Germline V CDR1 and CDR2: KGHDR, SFDVKD. After removal of 4 bases from V and 9 bases from J, the junction contained 14 bases not matched to a gene. The CDR3 has 17 residues. The CDR3 DNA reads TGTGCCACCAGTGACCGTCTTAGCGGGGGGCCGGTCATTGAGCAGTTCTTC. Protein sequence: CATSDRLSGGPVIEQFF.

This CDR3 is CASSQSVLYRPYEQYF. The CDR3 bases are TGTGCCAGCAGCCAATCTGTATTATACAGGCCCTACGAGCAGTACTTC. The chain carries TRBV16 and TRBJ2-7, with D tentatively TRBD1 (5 bases). The V gene's germline CDR1 is KGHSY and CDR2 FQNENV. The V gene lost 0 bases and the J gene lost 2 bases, with 14 bases spanning the gap. CDR3 length: 16 residues. Combining the CDR3 with reference TRBV16 and TRBJ2-7 gives the whole variable domain GEEVAQTPKHLVRGEGQKAKLYCAPIKGHSYVFWYQQVLKNEFKFLISFQNENVFDETGMPKERFSAKCLPNSPCSLEIQATKLEDSAVYFCASSQSVLYRPYEQYFGPGTRLTVT.

The V call is TRBV5-1, the J call TRBJ2-7, with D perhaps assigned TRBD1 or TRBD2 (6 bases each). The length of the CDR3 is 21 residues. CDR1 is SGHRS and CDR2 is YFSETQ in the germline V gene. Trimming left V 0 bases short and J 1 base short, with 29 bases between. CDR3 DNA sequence: TGCGCCAGCAGCTTGGCCCCAGAACCGACAGGACTACTTGCCCCTTCCTACGAGCAGTACTTC. It translates to CASSLAPEPTGLLAPSYEQYF.

The rearrangement uses TRBV7-2 and TRBJ2-1, with D uncertain. Per germline, CDR1 SGHTA and CDR2 FQGNSA. V lost 1 base, J lost 2 bases, and 6 bases lay in between. This CDR3 region has 14 residues. CDR3 DNA: TGTGCCAGCAGCTTAGGGCAGGCCTACAATGAGCAGTTCTTC. Translation gives CASSLGQAYNEQFF.

This clone was seen only once. The V call is TRBV15, the J call TRBJ1-1; a possible D gene is TRBD1 (6 bases). The V end was cut by 0 bases, the J end by 1 base, with 15 bases between. CDR3 length equals 17 residues. The germline V gene has CDR1 LNHNV and CDR2 YYDKDF (reference sequence). Here the CDR3 reads CATSRDYVTGGNTEAFF. CDR3 nucleotide sequence: TGTGCCACCAGCAGAGATTATGTGACAGGTGGGAACACTGAAGCTTTCTTT.

The chain carries TRBV12-3 or TRBV12-4 and TRBJ2-7; D uncertain. The CDR3 extends over 13 amino acids. V was cut by 6 bases and J by 0 bases, with 9 bases left in between. CDR3 protein: CASRSQDSYEQYF. The CDR3, as DNA: TGTGCCAGCAGGTCGCAGGACTCCTACGAGCAGTACTTC.